A single sample gave rise to the 29 T cell receptor beta chains below, sequenced in a study of blood T cell repertoires in COVID-19. Sequenced by immunoSEQ multiplex PCR; TCRdb stores in-frame clones only, minus some. The sample has about 75,000 clones; approximately 79% are singletons. Sample: peripheral blood. Receptor source: a human donor with acute or convalescent COVID-19. The donor label of this sample is uncertain.

The chain uses TRBV30 and TRBJ1-2, with 8 positions matching TRBD1. This CDR3 has 13 residues. The germline CDR1 and CDR2 sequences are GTSNPN and SVGIG (reference sequence). The V segment lost 3 bases and the J segment 2 bases; nucleotides outside the gene matches: 2. The CDR3 bases are TGTGCCTGGAGCCCAGGGGGCAACTATGGCTACACCTTC. Translating gives CAWSPGGNYGYTF. The complete variable domain, with remaining parts taken from reference TRBV30 and TRBJ1-2, reads SQTIHQWPATLVQPVGSPLSLECTVEGTSNPNLYWYRQAAGRGLQLLFYSVGIGQISSEVPQNLSASRPQDRQFILSSKKLLLSDSGFYLCAWSPGGNYGYTFGSGTRLTVV.

This chain links TRBV5-4 with TRBJ1-5, with D perhaps matching TRBD1 (5 bases). V dropped 2 bases and J dropped 5 bases, with 8 bases sitting between them. The CDR3 is 13 residues long. CDR1 and CDR2 from the germline V gene are SGHNT and YYREEE (reference sequence). For the CDR3, the DNA is TGTGCCAGCAGCTTTGACAGTGATCAGCCCCAGCATTTT. This gives the protein CASSFDSDQPQHF.

The rearrangement uses TRBV7-2 and TRBJ2-7, with TRBD2 matching 8 bases. Germline V gene data show CDR1 as SGHTA and CDR2 as FQGNSA. V was pared by 5 bases and J by 2 bases, with 5 bases of the junction left unmatched. This CDR3 comprises 14 residues. The CDR3 sequence is CASSQAAGAYEQYF. In DNA form, the CDR3 reads TGTGCCAGCAGCCAGGCAGCGGGGGCCTACGAGCAGTACTTC.

V gene TRBV24-1 combines with J gene TRBJ2-1; 7 bases are shared with TRBD2. The V and J ends lost 5 bases and 3 bases, in that order; junction bases with no gene match: 15. The CDR3 consists of 18 residues. Germline V CDR1 and CDR2: KGHDR, SFDVKD. CDR3 nucleotides: TGTGCCACCAGTGGGGGCCCTTTAGGCGGGAGTATCTACAATGAGCAGTTCTTC. Its translation is CATSGGPLGGSIYNEQFF.

The rearrangement joins TRBV28 to TRBJ2-3, with 8 bases matching TRBD2. V shed 5 bases, J shed 3 bases, and the junction held 7 bases outside the gene matches. Per germline, CDR1 MDHEN and CDR2 SYDVKM. The CDR3 spans 15 residues. This chain's CDR3 is CASSESGSRTDTQYF. Here the CDR3 DNA reads TGTGCCAGCAGTGAAAGCGGGAGTCGGACAGATACGCAGTATTTT.

This chain uses TRBV5-1 with TRBJ2-7, with 7 bases matching TRBD2. Germline V gene lookup returns CDR1 SGHRS and CDR2 YFSETQ. The CDR3 totals 14 residues. After removal of 0 bases from V and 5 bases from J, the junction contained 5 bases not matched to a gene. The CDR3 DNA is TGCGCCAGCAGCTTGGACCGCGGGGGAGACGAGCAGTACTTC. Its protein product is CASSLDRGGDEQYF.

The sample holds a few counts of this clone. This rearrangement joins TRBV5-1 to TRBJ2-1; 11 nucleotides agree with TRBD2. The CDR3 sequence is 16 residues long. CDR1 and CDR2 (germline): SGHRS, YFSETQ. J was trimmed by 7 bases and V by 4 bases; bases with no gene match: 10. This CDR3 reads CASSTPTSGNLNEQFF. DNA of the CDR3: TGCGCCAGCAGCACACCGACTAGCGGGAATTTGAATGAGCAGTTCTTC.

This chain connects TRBV13 to TRBJ2-3; D is perhaps TRBD2 (5 bases). The length of the CDR3 is 15 residues. V shed 3 bases and J shed 1 base, with 11 bases lying between them. The germline V gene encodes CDR1 PRHDT and CDR2 FYEKMQ (reference sequence). The CDR3 here is CASSFRPGGTDTQYF. The CDR3 DNA reads as TGTGCCAGCAGCTTCCGCCCCGGGGGCACAGATACGCAGTATTTT.

The chain carries TRBV30 and TRBJ1-6; maybe TRBD1 (6 bases). Trimming left V 0 bases short and J 4 bases short, with 10 bases between. The CDR3 loop spans 15 amino acids. The germline CDR1 and CDR2 sequences are GTSNPN and SVGIG (reference sequence). CDR3 DNA sequence: TGTGCCTGGAGTGTACCCGGACAGTATAATTCACCCCTCCACTTT. It translates to CAWSVPGQYNSPLHF.

About this clone itself: One end of the junction is discordant with germline, which a read error may explain. The chain couples TRBV10-3 to TRBJ2-1; D not resolved. The CDR3 runs 15 residues. Per germline, CDR1 ENHRY and CDR2 SYGVKD. CDR3 nucleotides: TGTGCCGTCAGTGACTCCAAGAGCTCCTACAATGAGCAGTTCTTC. Its protein is CAVSDSKSSYNEQFF.

The chain couples TRBV6-2 or TRBV6-3 to TRBJ2-5; TRBD1 aligns across 8 bases. Germline CDR1 reads MNHEY; CDR2 reads SVGEGT. V was pared by 4 bases and J by 4 bases, with 5 bases of the junction left unmatched. The CDR3 extends over 14 amino acids. The CDR3 region has the DNA TGTGCCAGCAGTTTTACAGGGGGGATAGAGACCCAGTACTTC. Translated: CASSFTGGIETQYF.

The genes are TRBV21-1 and TRBJ2-7; the tabulated D call, TRBD2, remains unverified against the DNA. TRBV21-1 is designated a pseudogene. The CDR3 length is 13 residues. CDR3 coding DNA: TGTGCCAGCAGCAAAGTTCACCCCCGGGAGCAGTACGTC. Translating it yields CASSKVHPREQYV.

The chain carries TRBV5-5 and TRBJ2-1, with 7 bases aligning to TRBD1. The germline V gene encodes CDR1 SGHKS and CDR2 YYEKEE (reference sequence). The CDR3 sequence is 16 residues long. V was pared by 0 bases and J by 9 bases, with 12 bases of the junction left unmatched. The CDR3 DNA is TGTGCCAGCAGCTTGGAAGTGGGAGACAGGGCGGGTGAGCAGTTCTTC. Its translation: CASSLEVGDRAGEQFF.

The CDR3 DNA follows: TGTGCCAGCTCACAAGGCGGGGGGAGCACAGATACGCAGTATTTT. Its translation: CASSQGGGSTDTQYF. The chain uses TRBV18 and TRBJ2-3; 8 nucleotides align to TRBD2. The CDR3 is made up of 15 amino acids. V lost 4 bases and J lost 0; bases outside the gene matches: 3. CDR1 and CDR2 (germline): KGHSH, LQKENI.

The rearrangement joins TRBV5-1 to TRBJ2-7, with 16 bases fitting TRBD2. The CDR3 sequence is 17 residues long. V lost 0 bases and J lost 7; bases outside the gene matches: 7. Germline CDR1 is SGHRS and CDR2 is YFSETQ. The CDR3 here is CASSLGGLAGGQREQYF. CDR3 nucleotides: TGCGCCAGCAGCTTGGGGGGACTAGCGGGAGGGCAACGAGAGCAGTACTTC.

This clone was detected once. The CDR3, as DNA: TGTGCCAGTGGAGCGGGCTTCCAAGAGACCCAGTACTTC. It yields the protein CASGAGFQETQYF. The chain has TRBV6-6 and TRBJ2-5, with a possible D match to TRBD2 (6 bases). Trimming cost V 9 bases and J 1 base, with 12 bases left between them. CDR3 size: 13 residues. The V gene's germline CDR1 is MNHNY and CDR2 SVGAGI (reference sequence).

V is TRBV7-2 and J is TRBJ1-2; no clear D gene. Trimming pared 3 bases from V and 4 bases from J, leaving 6 bases between. There are 12 residues in the CDR3. CDR1 and CDR2 (germline): SGHTA, FQGNSA. The CDR3 spells CASSLKSYGYTF. For the CDR3, the DNA is TGTGCCAGCAGCTTGAAGAGCTATGGCTACACCTTC.

The chain combines TRBV29-1 with TRBJ2-5; D is possibly TRBD1 (7 bases). V was cut by 0 bases and J by 5 bases, with 13 bases left in between. The CDR3 sequence is 14 residues long. Per the germline V gene, CDR1 is SQVTM and CDR2 is ANQGSEA. The CDR3: CSVEDSGGRETQYF. In DNA, the CDR3 is TGCAGCGTTGAAGATTCAGGGGGGCGGGAGACCCAGTACTTC.

The chain links TRBV10-1 to TRBJ2-1; D call uncertain. Germline V gives CDR1 WNHNN, CDR2 SYGVQD (reference sequence). The V end was cut by 0 bases, the J end by 6 bases, with 9 bases between. This CDR3 region has 14 residues. CDR3 residues: CASSESLPSNEQFF. CDR3 nucleotide sequence: TGCGCCAGCAGTGAGTCACTACCTAGCAATGAGCAGTTCTTC.

V is TRBV13 and J is TRBJ2-5; 12 nucleotides agree with TRBD2. The CDR3 length is 17 residues. Germline trimming cut 5 bases from V and 0 bases from J; bases unmatched to any gene: 7. The V gene's germline CDR1 is PRHDT and CDR2 FYEKMQ (reference sequence). The CDR3 DNA follows: TGTGCCAGCAGCCATGTAGGACTAGCGGGGAACCAAGAGACCCAGTACTTC. This codes for CASSHVGLAGNQETQYF.

The chain recombines TRBV9 with TRBJ2-7, with 8 bases aligning to TRBD1. Per the germline V gene, CDR1 is SGDLS and CDR2 is YYNGEE. The CDR3 runs 14 residues. V lost 3 bases, J lost 3 bases, and 5 bases stayed unmatched. CDR3 protein: CASSATGGSYEQYF. The CDR3, as DNA: TGTGCCAGCAGCGCAACAGGGGGAAGCTACGAGCAGTACTTC.

The chain has TRBV7-2 and TRBJ2-1; tentative D call: TRBD2 (5 bases). V was pared by 0 bases and J by 0 bases, with 18 bases between. The CDR3 contains 19 residues. Germline V gene data show CDR1 as SGHTA and CDR2 as FQGNSA. Here the CDR3 DNA reads TGTGCCAGCAGCTTAGCGGGTCGCGGAGGCGGCGGCTCCTACAATGAGCAGTTCTTC. Residues: CASSLAGRGGGGSYNEQFF.

V usage is TRBV7-2 and J usage is TRBJ2-2; D call uncertain. Deletions cut 4 bases from V and 0 bases from J, with 9 bases between. The CDR3 has 15 amino acids. Germline lookup yields CDR1 SGHTA and CDR2 FQGNSA. Here the CDR3 DNA reads TGTGCCAGCAGCTACTTTTCCACGAACACCGGGGAGCTGTTTTTT. Amino acid sequence: CASSYFSTNTGELFF.

The chain couples TRBV7-9 to TRBJ2-5; D remains ambiguous. Germline CDR1 SEHNR, CDR2 FQNEAQ (reference sequence). The V and J ends lost 5 bases and 4 bases respectively, with 11 bases between them. There are 13 residues in the CDR3. CDR3 protein: CASSMTEVETQYF. Here the CDR3 DNA reads TGTGCCAGCAGCATGACCGAGGTAGAGACCCAGTACTTC. The full variable domain, in which reference TRBV7-9 and TRBJ2-5 provide the parts outside the CDR3, is DTGVSQNPRHKITKRGQNVTFRCDPISEHNRLYWYRQTLGQGPEFLTYFQNEAQLEKSRLLSDRFSAERPKGSFSTLEIQRTEQGDSAMYLCASSMTEVETQYFGPGTRLLVL.

V usage is TRBV11-3 and J usage is TRBJ2-1; 8 bases agree with TRBD1. CDR1 is SGHNT, CDR2 YENEEA, per germline. CDR3 length equals 14 residues. V lost 3 bases and J lost 8; bases outside the gene matches: 6. The CDR3 loop is CASSLGQEKDEQFF. The CDR3 nucleotides read TGTGCCAGCAGCTTGGGACAGGAAAAGGATGAGCAGTTCTTC.

The V gene is TRBV11-2, the J gene TRBJ2-1; TRBD2 aligns across 7 bases. The CDR3 length is 15 residues. CDR1 is SGHAT, CDR2 FQNNGV, per germline. Trimming removed 1 base from V and 12 bases from J; junction bases left unmatched: 12. The CDR3 DNA follows: TGTGCCAGCAGCTTAGGAGCGGGGAGGATAATGGGGCAGTTCTTC. Translation gives CASSLGAGRIMGQFF.

The rearrangement links TRBV7-8 to TRBJ2-7, with D unclear. Germline assignment: CDR1 SGHVS and CDR2 FQNEAQ. The CDR3 runs 13 residues. Trimming removed 4 bases at V and 3 bases at J, with 10 bases between. CDR3 coding DNA: TGTGCCAGCAGCTACCCACCGGTCTACGAGCAGTACTTC. Its translation is CASSYPPVYEQYF. The variable domain in full, completed from reference TRBV7-8 and TRBJ2-7, reads GAGVSQSPRYKVAKRGQDVALRCDPISGHVSLFWYQQALGQGPEFLTYFQNEAQLDKSGLPSDRFFAERPEGSVSTLKIQRTQQEDSAVYLCASSYPPVYEQYFGPGTRLTVT.

V gene TRBV6-2 or TRBV6-3 combines with J gene TRBJ1-2, with D possibly TRBD1 on 6 matching bases. The CDR3 covers 14 residues. Germline-derived CDR1 and CDR2 are MNHEY and SVGEGT. Trimming left V 2 bases short and J 3 bases short, with 10 bases between. This chain's CDR3 is CASSYLTGDYGYTF. The CDR3 DNA follows: TGTGCCAGCAGTTACCTGACAGGAGACTATGGCTACACCTTC.

DNA for the CDR3: TGTGCCAGCAGCGTTACATCGGGACTTAATAATTCACCCCTCCACTTT. Amino acid sequence: CASSVTSGLNNSPLHF. The chain combines TRBV9 with TRBJ1-6, with D perhaps matching TRBD1 (5 bases). Trimming took off 2 bases at V and 5 bases at J, with 14 bases between the two ends. CDR1 is SGDLS, CDR2 YYNGEE, per germline. The CDR3 consists of 16 residues.